This TCR beta chain was recorded in a study of CD8 T cells in Susac syndrome (dated by TCRdb to between 2018 and 2021). Background on the whole study: Whether CD8+ T cell activation and differentiation in Susac syndrome was antigen driven was tested using repertoire sequencing. Broad study findings and their caveats: The number of individuals in the TCR sequencing and HLA analysis was recognized as being relatively small.

The CDR3 runs 15 residues from the cysteine to the phenylalanine. Just the 45-base CDR3 DNA is kept, in frame starting at base 1. The germline V gene (reference sequence) gives CDR1 as LGHDT and CDR2 as YNNKEL. V is cut back by 4 bases and J by 5 bases, with 7 bases in the junction unmatched. A remark on this clonotype: Which antigen it targets is not known. Base qualities are missing; no much larger clone stands one base away.

Peripheral blood CD8+ and CD4+ T cells from healthy donors, Susac syndrome patients and multiple sclerosis patients were profiled using high-throughput TCR beta sequencing. Multiple sclerosis controls were treatment-naive patients with stable or active relapsing-remitting disease fulfilling revised McDonald criteria. CD8+ TEMRA cells were enriched by FACS, while bulk CD8+ and CD4+ T cells were purified by magnetic negative isolation. Blood was collected in EDTA tubes and processed within 24 hours, with PBMCs isolated through density gradient centrifugation. PBMCs intended for TCR sequencing were cryopreserved in liquid nitrogen and thawed later in a water bath at 37 degrees C. A purity of at least 90% was achieved for sorted or isolated CD4+, CD8+ and CD8+ TEMRA cells. RNA was extracted with the RNeasy kit and roughly 0.5 to 1 ug was reverse transcribed using random hexamers. The immunoSEQ multiplex PCR assay, covering 54 Vbeta and 13 Jbeta segments, was used to amplify TCR beta CDR3 regions. To correct PCR amplification bias, a synthetic template baseline was used for both primer optimization and computational correction. The paper's data handling went like this. Reads were annotated to V, D and J genes per IMGT and analyzed with immunoSEQ Analyzer, keeping only productive sequences. To calculate clonality, Shannon entropy was normalized by log2 of the number of productive unique sequences and then subtracted from one. Public and private clones were assessed among the 100 most prevalent clones of each patient and control. Susac-specific clones were defined as absent from healthy and MS cohorts, 850 to 1,300 published viral clones and other ImmuneACCESS disease sequences. Clones were called with MiXCR by TCRdb after fastp trimmed the public reads at Q25, and only in-frame beta chains were retained. Rows with one shared CDR3 protein collapse into an entry with the most common genes and DNA. For this entry, the V and J calls and clone size follow TCRdb and not the study's own pipeline. The table for this sample lists some 110,000 distinct CDR3 sequences; around 92% of them were counted only once. The ten largest make up just under 0.095% of the sample.

Sample: CD4+ T cells from PBMCs. The rearranged chain carries TRBV3-1 and TRBJ1-4, with TRBD1 identical over 7 junction bases. The receptor was derived from a human donor with multiple sclerosis. CDR3 sequence: CASSRLTGPNEKLFF. The nucleotide sequence reads as follows: TGTGCCAGCAGCCGCCTGACAGGGCCAAATGAAAAACTGTTTTTT. The CDR3 plus the reference TRBV3-1 and TRBJ1-4 genes for the other parts give the full variable domain: DTAVSQTPKYLVTQMGNDKSIKCEQNLGHDTMYWYKQDSKKFLKIMFSYNNKELIINETVPNRFSPKSPDKAHLNLHINSLELGDSAVYFCASSRLTGPNEKLFFGSGTQLSVL.